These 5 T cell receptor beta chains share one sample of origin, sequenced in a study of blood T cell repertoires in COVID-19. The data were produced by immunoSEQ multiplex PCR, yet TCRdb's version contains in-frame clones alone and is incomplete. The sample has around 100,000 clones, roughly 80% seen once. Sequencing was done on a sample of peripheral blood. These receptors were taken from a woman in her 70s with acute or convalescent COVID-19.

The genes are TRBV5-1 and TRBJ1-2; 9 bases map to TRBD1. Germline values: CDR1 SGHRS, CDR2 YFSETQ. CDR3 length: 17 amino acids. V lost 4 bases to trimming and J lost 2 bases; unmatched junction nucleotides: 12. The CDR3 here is CASSPSAAGTGNYGYTF. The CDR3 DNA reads TGCGCCAGCAGCCCTTCCGCGGCCGGGACAGGGAACTATGGCTACACCTTC.

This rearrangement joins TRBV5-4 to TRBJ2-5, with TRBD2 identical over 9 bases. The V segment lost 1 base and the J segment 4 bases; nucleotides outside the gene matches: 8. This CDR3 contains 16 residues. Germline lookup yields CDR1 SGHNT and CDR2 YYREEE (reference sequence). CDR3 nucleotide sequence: TGTGCCAGCAGCTTGCAGGTTGCGGGGGGGAGAGAGACCCAGTACTTC. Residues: CASSLQVAGGRETQYF.

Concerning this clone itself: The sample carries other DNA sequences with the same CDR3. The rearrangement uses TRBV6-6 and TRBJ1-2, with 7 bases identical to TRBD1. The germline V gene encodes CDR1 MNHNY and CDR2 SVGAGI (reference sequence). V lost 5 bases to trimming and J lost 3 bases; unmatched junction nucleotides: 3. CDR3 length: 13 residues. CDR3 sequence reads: CASSLDRDYGYTF. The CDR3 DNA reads TGTGCCAGCAGTCTCGACAGGGACTATGGCTACACCTTC.

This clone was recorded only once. The CDR3 region is CASSFGGTGGLQPQHF. CDR3 nucleotides: TGTGCCAGCAGTTTCGGTGGGACAGGGGGCCTTCAGCCCCAGCATTTT. The chain carries TRBV28 and TRBJ1-5; 12 nucleotides align to TRBD1. The junction had 6 bases not matched to a gene; V was cut back by 3 bases and J by 6 bases. The CDR3 has 16 residues. Germline CDR1 is MDHEN and CDR2 is SYDVKM.

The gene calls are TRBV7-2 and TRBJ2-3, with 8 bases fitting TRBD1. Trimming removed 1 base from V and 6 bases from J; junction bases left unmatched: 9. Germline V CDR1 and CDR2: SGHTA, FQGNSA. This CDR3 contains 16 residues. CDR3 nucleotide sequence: TGTGCCAGCAGCTTAGAGGGGACAGGACGTTGGGATACGCAGTATTTT. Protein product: CASSLEGTGRWDTQYF. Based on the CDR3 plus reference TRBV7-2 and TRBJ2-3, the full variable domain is GAGVSQSPSNKVTEKGKDVELRCDPISGHTALYWYRQSLGQGLEFLIYFQGNSAPDKSGLPSDRFSAERTGGSVSTLTIQRTQQEDSAVYLCASSLEGTGRWDTQYFGPGTRLTVL.